This T cell receptor (beta chain) was sequenced in a study of beta chain features in type 1 diabetes. Study details: Patients and healthy donors were similar in age, gender and cell yields.

Reverse transcribing all isolated RNA meant expressed TCRB transcripts were sequenced. TCRdb keeps only in-frame clones here, not all; method: immunoSEQ multiplex PCR. The sample has about 160,000 clones; 8% to 8.5% are singletons. Study results and limitations: Moderately but significantly shorter TCRB CDR3s were found in Type 1 diabetes patients in all four CD4+ subsets. Whether HLA type affects TCRB rearrangement stayed undetermined in the present work.

Concerning this clone itself: Its antigen is as yet unknown.

V gave up 2 bases and J gave up 9 bases, with 11 bases separating them. Germline V gene lookup returns CDR1 SGHTA and CDR2 FQGNSA. The CDR3 consists of 13 residues. The material sequenced was central memory CD4+ T cells from blood. The chain has TRBV7-2 and TRBJ2-1; D is perhaps TRBD2 (5 bases). The source is a woman aged 18-29 years with type 1 diabetes. As DNA, the CDR3 is TGTGCCAGCAGCTTAACTAGTTCCCCTGAGCAGTTCTTC. This translates into CASSLTSSPEQFF.